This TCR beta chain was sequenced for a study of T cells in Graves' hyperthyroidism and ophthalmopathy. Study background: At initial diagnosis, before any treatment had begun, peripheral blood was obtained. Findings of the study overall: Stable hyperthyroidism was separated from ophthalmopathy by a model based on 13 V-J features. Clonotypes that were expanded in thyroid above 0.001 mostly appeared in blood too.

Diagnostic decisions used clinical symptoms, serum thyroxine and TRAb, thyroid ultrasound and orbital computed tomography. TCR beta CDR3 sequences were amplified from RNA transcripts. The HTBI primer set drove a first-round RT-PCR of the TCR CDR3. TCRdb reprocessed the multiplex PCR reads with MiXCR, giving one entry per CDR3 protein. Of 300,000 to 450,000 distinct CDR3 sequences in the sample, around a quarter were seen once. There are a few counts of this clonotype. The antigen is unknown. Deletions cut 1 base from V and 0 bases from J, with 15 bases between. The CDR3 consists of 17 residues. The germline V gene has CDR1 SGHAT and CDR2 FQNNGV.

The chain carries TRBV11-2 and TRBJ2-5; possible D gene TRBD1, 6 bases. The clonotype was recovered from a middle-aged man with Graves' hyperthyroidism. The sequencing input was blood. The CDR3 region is CASSLVTGRGYQETQYF. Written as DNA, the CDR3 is TGTGCCAGCAGCTTAGTGACGGGCAGGGGTTACCAAGAGACCCAGTACTTC. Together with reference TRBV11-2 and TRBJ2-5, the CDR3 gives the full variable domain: EAGVAQSPRYKIIEKRQSVAFWCNPISGHATLYWYQQILGQGPKLLIQFQNNGVVDDSQLPKDRFSAERLKGVDSTLKIQPAKLEDSAVYLCASSLVTGRGYQETQYFGPGTRLLVL.